These 10 T cell receptor beta chains came from one sample sequenced in a study of blood T cell repertoires in COVID-19. The table came from immunoSEQ multiplex PCR; TCRdb's copy has only in-frame clones and leaves some out. The table shows around 140,000 clones, with more than 65% occurring only once. Sequenced sample: peripheral blood. The receptors here all came from a man between 60 and 70 years old with active or convalescent COVID-19.

The chain joins TRBV7-2 to TRBJ2-3, with 11 bases that match TRBD2. The CDR3 has 17 residues. Germline V lookup: CDR1 SGHTA, CDR2 FQGNSA. Unmatched junction bases numbered 5, after V lost 3 bases and J lost 0 bases. Here the CDR3 reads CASSLTRTSGSTDTQYF. The CDR3 DNA reads as TGTGCCAGCAGCTTGACACGGACTAGCGGGAGCACAGATACGCAGTATTTT.

This chain joins TRBV4-3 and TRBJ1-2; 9 positions match TRBD1. The V gene end was trimmed by 1 base and the J gene end by 6 bases; junction bases not matched to a gene: 6. There are 15 residues in the CDR3. The germline CDR1 and CDR2 sequences are LGHNA and YSLEER. The CDR3 is CASSQVWGTGNGYTF. DNA of the CDR3: TGCGCCAGCAGCCAAGTGTGGGGGACAGGGAATGGCTACACCTTC.

This sequence joins TRBV24-1 and TRBJ2-4; a weak D match, TRBD1 (6 bases). Trimming took off 0 bases at V and 7 bases at J, with 18 bases between the two ends. Germline V lookup: CDR1 KGHDR, CDR2 SFDVKD. The CDR3 sequence is 17 residues long. CDR3 sequence (DNA): TGTGCCACCAGTGATTTGCCCCACAGGGAAACAGGGAACATTCAGTACTTC. Encoded protein: CATSDLPHRETGNIQYF.

This rearrangement joins TRBV5-4 to TRBJ2-1, with TRBD2 matching 16 bases. The ends lost 4 bases at V and 7 bases at J; junction bases unmatched: 5. This CDR3 has 16 amino acids. Germline loops: CDR1 SGHNT, CDR2 YYREEE (reference sequence). The CDR3 spells CASSVGLAGGQNEQFF. The CDR3 DNA reads TGTGCCAGCAGCGTGGGACTAGCGGGGGGGCAGAATGAGCAGTTCTTC.

The chain combines TRBV14 with TRBJ2-2, with D possibly matching TRBD2 (5 bases). V lost 3 bases and J 6 bases, leaving 14 bases between the germline ends. CDR1 is SGHDN, CDR2 FVKESK, per germline. The CDR3 covers 15 residues. DNA of the CDR3: TGTGCCAGCAGCCACATCGGGGATTTCGCCGGGGAGCTGTTTTTT. Amino acids: CASSHIGDFAGELFF.

The chain links TRBV4-1 to TRBJ1-5; D gene unclear. This CDR3 has 14 amino acids. The V gene lost 1 base and the J gene lost 7 bases, with 11 bases spanning the gap. The V gene's germline CDR1 is MGHRA and CDR2 YSYEKL. Here the CDR3 reads CASSQVSDGQPQHF. The CDR3 DNA is TGCGCCAGCAGCCAAGTGTCTGATGGCCAGCCCCAGCATTTT.

This rearrangement joins TRBV6-5 to TRBJ1-1; tentative D call: TRBD1 (6 bases). Trimming removed 6 bases from V and 5 bases from J, with 16 bases in between. Germline V gene sequence: CDR1 MNHEY, CDR2 SVGAGI. CDR3 length: 14 amino acids. CDR3: CASSPRGGGTEAFF. In nucleotides, the CDR3 is TGTGCCAGCAGCCCCCGGGGGGGCGGGACTGAAGCTTTCTTT.

V usage is TRBV7-2 and J usage is TRBJ1-2; 11 nucleotides align to TRBD1. Germline assignment: CDR1 SGHTA and CDR2 FQGNSA. The CDR3 covers 14 residues. J was trimmed by 8 bases and V by 3 bases; bases with no gene match: 5. The CDR3 DNA sequence: TGTGCCAGCAGCTTTGGACAGGGGGCGCGGGGCTACACCTTC. Translating gives CASSFGQGARGYTF.

The sample holds one count of this clone. The V and J genes are TRBV30 and TRBJ2-3; D gene unclear. There are 13 residues in the CDR3. Trimming left V 0 bases short and J 4 bases short, with 8 bases between. Germline CDR1 and CDR2: GTSNPN and SVGIG (reference sequence). The CDR3 loop is CAWSVASADTQYF. As DNA, the CDR3 is TGTGCCTGGAGTGTGGCGAGCGCAGATACGCAGTATTTT.

The chain uses TRBV5-6 and TRBJ1-1; no reliable D call. This CDR3 is built from 13 residues. Between the trimmed V and J ends, which lost 4 bases and 0 bases, there was a span of 7 bases. Germline CDR1 and CDR2: SGHDT and YYEEEE. The CDR3 sequence is CASSPSLNTEAFF. The CDR3 nucleotides read TGTGCCAGCAGCCCCTCTCTGAACACTGAAGCTTTCTTT. The variable domain in full, completed from reference TRBV5-6 and TRBJ1-1, reads DAGVTQSPTHLIKTRGQQVTLRCSPKSGHDTVSWYQQALGQGPQFIFQYYEEEERQRGNFPDRFSGHQFPNYSSELNVNALLLGDSALYLCASSPSLNTEAFFGQGTRLTVV.